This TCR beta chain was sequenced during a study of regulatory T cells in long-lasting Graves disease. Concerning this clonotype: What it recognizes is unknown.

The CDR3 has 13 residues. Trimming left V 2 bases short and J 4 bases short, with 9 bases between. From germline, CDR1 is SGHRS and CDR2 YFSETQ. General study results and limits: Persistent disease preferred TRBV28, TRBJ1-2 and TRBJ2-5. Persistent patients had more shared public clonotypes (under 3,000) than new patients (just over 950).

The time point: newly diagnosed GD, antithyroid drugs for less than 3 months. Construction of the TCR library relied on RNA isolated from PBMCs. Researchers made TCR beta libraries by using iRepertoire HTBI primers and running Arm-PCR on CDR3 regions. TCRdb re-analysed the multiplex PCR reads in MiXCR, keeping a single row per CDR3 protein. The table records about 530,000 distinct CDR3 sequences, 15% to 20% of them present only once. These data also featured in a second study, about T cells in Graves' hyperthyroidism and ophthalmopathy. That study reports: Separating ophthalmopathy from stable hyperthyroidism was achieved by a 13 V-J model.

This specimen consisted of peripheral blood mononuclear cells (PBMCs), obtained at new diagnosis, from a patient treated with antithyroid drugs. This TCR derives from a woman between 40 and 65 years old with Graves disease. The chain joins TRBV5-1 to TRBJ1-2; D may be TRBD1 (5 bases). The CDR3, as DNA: TGCGCCAGCAGCTTACAGGAGTCCTATGGCTACACCTTC. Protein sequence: CASSLQESYGYTF. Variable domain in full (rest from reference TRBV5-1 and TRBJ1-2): KAGVTQTPRYLIKTRGQQVTLSCSPISGHRSVSWYQQTPGQGLQFLFEYFSETQRNKGNFPGRFSGRQFSNSRSEMNVSTLELGDSALYLCASSLQESYGYTFGSGTRLTVV.